This passage covers 32 T cell receptor beta chains from one sample sequenced in a study of graft-versus-host responses after intestinal transplantation. Clones were sequenced by immunoSEQ multiplex PCR, and TCRdb holds only the in-frame ones, with some missing. This sample yields 43,000 or so clones, of which over 85% are seen a single time; approximately 1.4% belongs to the top ten. This material consisted of PBMCs, taken more than 310 days after intestinal transplant. The receptors were sampled from a human patient who received an intestinal transplant, so some T cells may come from the graft donor.

The chain links TRBV6-1 to TRBJ2-1, with TRBD1 matching over 8 bases. Germline assignment: CDR1 MNHNS and CDR2 SASEGT. The CDR3 sequence is 14 residues long. J gave up 4 bases and V 6 bases, and 5 bases lay outside the gene matches. CDR3: CASRPGQAYNEQFF. The CDR3, as DNA: TGTGCCAGCAGGCCGGGACAGGCATACAATGAGCAGTTCTTC.

The chain combines TRBV10-3 with TRBJ2-3, with D possibly matching TRBD2 (6 bases). There are 15 residues in the CDR3. In germline, CDR1 is ENHRY, CDR2 SYGVKD. With 10 bases removed from V and 2 bases from J, the gap between germline ends came to 19 bases. CDR3: CATITGWRDTDTQYF. The DNA for the CDR3 is TGTGCCACCATAACGGGGTGGAGGGACACAGATACGCAGTATTTT.

The rearrangement links TRBV11-2 to TRBJ1-3; D unclear. Deletions cut 5 bases from V and 0 bases from J, with 8 bases between. Germline V lookup: CDR1 SGHAT, CDR2 FQNNGV. The CDR3 extends over 14 amino acids. Here the CDR3 DNA reads TGTGCCAGCAGCGCGTTGGGCTCTGGAAACACCATATATTTT. Its protein is CASSALGSGNTIYF.

This sequence joins TRBV13 and TRBJ2-7, with 15 bases aligning to TRBD2. The trim removed 3 bases at V and 6 bases at J, leaving 3 bases unmatched. CDR1 is PRHDT and CDR2 is FYEKMQ in the germline V gene (reference sequence). This CDR3 has 15 amino acids. The CDR3 coding sequence is TGTGCCAGCAGCTTGGGACTAGCGGGAGGAGGCGAGCAGTACTTC. It specifies CASSLGLAGGGEQYF.

V usage is TRBV7-6 and J usage is TRBJ1-2; D is unresolved. Germline loops: CDR1 SGHVS, CDR2 FNYEAQ. With 3 bases removed from V and 8 bases from J, the gap between germline ends came to 13 bases. The CDR3 runs to 13 residues. The CDR3 nucleotides are TGTGCCAGCAGCTTCGACCTTTTGCGAGGCTACACCTTC. Its translation is CASSFDLLRGYTF.

The chain is built from TRBV5-1 and TRBJ2-7; D may be TRBD1 (7 bases). In germline, CDR1 is SGHRS, CDR2 YFSETQ. The CDR3 is 13 residues long. V dropped 7 bases and J dropped 6 bases, with 17 bases sitting between them. CDR3 loop: CASQTGAGGEQYF. In DNA form, the CDR3 reads TGCGCCAGCCAGACGGGGGCAGGGGGCGAGCAGTACTTC. Variable domain in full (rest from reference TRBV5-1 and TRBJ2-7): KAGVTQTPRYLIKTRGQQVTLSCSPISGHRSVSWYQQTPGQGLQFLFEYFSETQRNKGNFPGRFSGRQFSNSRSEMNVSTLELGDSALYLCASQTGAGGEQYFGPGTRLTVT.

This chain links TRBV5-4 with TRBJ2-7; D may be TRBD2 (5 bases). This CDR3 comprises 13 residues. Germline V CDR1 and CDR2: SGHNT, YYREEE (reference sequence). V lost 2 bases and J lost 2, with 8 bases in between. CDR3 sequence: CASSFGDTYEQYF. Here the CDR3 DNA reads TGTGCCAGCAGCTTCGGGGATACCTACGAGCAGTACTTC.

This clone has only one observation. This sequence joins TRBV5-6 and TRBJ1-3; 8 bases are a match to TRBD1. J gave up 3 bases and V 4 bases, and 6 bases lay outside the gene matches. The V gene's germline CDR1 is SGHDT and CDR2 YYEEEE. The length of the CDR3 is 15 residues. CDR3 coding DNA: TGTGCCAGCAGCCCCGCAGGGGGCGGTGGAAACACCATATATTTT. Amino acids: CASSPAGGGGNTIYF.

The chain has TRBV7-2 and TRBJ2-7; 9 bases agree with TRBD2. This CDR3 is 16 amino acids long. Looked up from germline, CDR1 is SGHTA and CDR2 is FQGNSA. V shed 1 base, J shed 3 bases, and the junction held 7 bases outside the gene matches. The DNA for the CDR3 is TGTGCCAGCAGCTTAGAGGTAGCGGGAGACAACTACGAGCAGTACTTC. It encodes CASSLEVAGDNYEQYF.

The chain joins TRBV18 to TRBJ2-5; possible D gene TRBD1, 5 bases. The CDR3 is 14 amino acids. CDR1 is KGHSH, CDR2 LQKENI, per germline. V lost 3 bases and J 5 bases, leaving 13 bases between the germline ends. The CDR3 DNA sequence: TGTGCCAGCTCACCCGCAGCAGGGTCGGAGACCCAGTACTTC. Its protein is CASSPAAGSETQYF.

This chain joins TRBV6-5 and TRBJ1-6; D gene uncertain. CDR1 MNHEY and CDR2 SVGAGI come from the germline V gene. The ends were cut back, 1 base at V and 8 bases at J, with 12 bases in the middle. The CDR3 length is 15 residues. CDR3 in DNA: TGTGCCAGCAGTTACTATTCCCGGAGGGATTCACCCCTCCACTTT. The encoded protein is CASSYYSRRDSPLHF.

The chain is built from TRBV12-5 and TRBJ1-5; the D gene is possibly TRBD1 (6 bases). CDR3 size: 16 residues. The V end was cut by 1 base, the J end by 4 bases, with 14 bases between. Germline assignment: CDR1 LGHNT and CDR2 FRNRAP. CDR3: CASGLARGIVNQPQHF. The CDR3 region has the DNA TGTGCTAGTGGTTTGGCTAGGGGGATAGTAAATCAGCCCCAGCATTTT.

CDR3 coding DNA: TGCGCCAGCAGCCTTTTTTCCCTCCTATGGCGGGAGGGTGCCGGGGAGCTGTTTTTT. It is translated as CASSLFSLLWREGAGELFF. This chain uses TRBV4-1 with TRBJ2-2, with 9 bases aligning to TRBD2. Germline CDR1 is MGHRA and CDR2 is YSYEKL. Trimming at V came to 4 bases and at J to 6 bases, leaving 18 bases not matched to a gene. The CDR3 covers 19 residues.

This chain connects TRBV28 to TRBJ2-5; D could derive from TRBD1 or TRBD2 (5 bases each). Looked up from germline, CDR1 is MDHEN and CDR2 is SYDVKM. V was clipped by 6 bases and J by 7 bases, with 15 bases between them. The CDR3 runs 13 residues. The CDR3, as DNA: TGTGCCAGCAGGGATAGGGTTGGGGGGACCCAGTACTTC. It specifies CASRDRVGGTQYF. The variable domain in full, with the rest retrieved from reference TRBV28 and TRBJ2-5, is DVKVTQSSRYLVKRTGEKVFLECVQDMDHENMFWYRQDPGLGLRLIYFSYDVKMKEKGDIPEGYSVSREKKERFSLILESASTNQTSMYLCASRDRVGGTQYFGPGTRLLVL.

This clone was counted a single time. The V call is TRBV6-1, the J call TRBJ1-2, with a possible D match to TRBD1 (6 bases). Trimming removed 4 bases at V and 3 bases at J, with 15 bases between. The CDR3 is 15 residues long. Per germline, CDR1 MNHNS and CDR2 SASEGT. The CDR3 loop is CASSGGTLRDYGYTF. CDR3 DNA: TGTGCCAGCAGTGGGGGGACACTCCGGGACTATGGCTACACCTTC.

V is TRBV6-5 and J is TRBJ2-4, with 10 bases identical to TRBD1. CDR1 MNHEY and CDR2 SVGAGI come from the germline V gene. The CDR3 has 15 amino acids. V was clipped by 6 bases and J by 0 bases; unmatched bases: 2. The CDR3 bases are TGTGCCAGCAGGACAGGGGGCGAAGCCAAAAACATTCAGTACTTC. The encoded protein is CASRTGGEAKNIQYF.

V is TRBV5-1 and J is TRBJ1-2, with 7 bases that match TRBD1. The CDR3 covers 12 residues. Germline CDR1 and CDR2: SGHRS and YFSETQ. The V segment lost 7 bases and the J segment 7 bases; nucleotides outside the gene matches: 7. DNA of the CDR3: TGCGCCAGCGCGGGACAGCATTTTGGCTACACCTTC. The encoded protein is CASAGQHFGYTF.

This chain links TRBV5-1 with TRBJ1-3; tentative D call: TRBD1 (5 bases). Germline V gene sequence: CDR1 SGHRS, CDR2 YFSETQ. The CDR3 covers 16 residues. Trimming took off 4 bases at V and 0 bases at J, with 14 bases between the two ends. CDR3 nucleotide sequence: TGCGCCAGCAGCGTAGCCGGGACGGGCTCTGGAAACACCATATATTTT. It codes for CASSVAGTGSGNTIYF.

V gene TRBV9 combines with J gene TRBJ1-3; D remains ambiguous. CDR3 size: 11 residues. Germline CDR1 SGDLS, CDR2 YYNGEE. Trimming cost V 3 bases and J 5 bases, with 3 bases left between them. DNA for the CDR3: TGTGCCAGCAGCGGAAGAAACACCATATATTTT. This codes for CASSGRNTIYF.

The V gene is TRBV9, the J gene TRBJ2-7; 7 nucleotides line up with TRBD2. The CDR3 length is 15 residues. Germline V gene data show CDR1 as SGDLS and CDR2 as YYNGEE. V shed 0 bases, J shed 4 bases, and the junction held 7 bases outside the gene matches. Here the CDR3 reads CASSVVPSGPYEQYF. CDR3 nucleotides: TGTGCCAGCAGCGTAGTACCTAGCGGACCATACGAGCAGTACTTC.

This chain joins TRBV7-9 and TRBJ1-3, with D hard to call. This CDR3 region has 16 residues. Per the germline V gene, CDR1 is SEHNR and CDR2 is FQNEAQ (reference sequence). V was clipped by 2 bases and J by 0 bases, with 11 bases between them. CDR3 DNA sequence: TGTGCCAGCAGCTTATTTCGGCAGGTCTCTGGAAACACCATATATTTT. Protein sequence: CASSLFRQVSGNTIYF. The variable domain in full, with the rest retrieved from reference TRBV7-9 and TRBJ1-3, is DTGVSQNPRHKITKRGQNVTFRCDPISEHNRLYWYRQTLGQGPEFLTYFQNEAQLEKSRLLSDRFSAERPKGSFSTLEIQRTEQGDSAMYLCASSLFRQVSGNTIYFGEGSWLTVV.

On this clone itself: The sample has other DNA sequences that encode this CDR3 too. The chain carries TRBV28 and TRBJ2-5, with a tentative D call TRBD1 (6 bases). Between the trimmed V and J ends, which lost 4 bases and 5 bases, there was a span of 23 bases. This CDR3 contains 17 residues. Germline loops: CDR1 MDHEN, CDR2 SYDVKM. The CDR3 reads CASSSWHPGTTTETQYF. CDR3 sequence (DNA): TGTGCCAGCAGTTCTTGGCACCCTGGGACAACGACGGAGACCCAGTACTTC.

This rearrangement joins TRBV6-5 to TRBJ1-2, with a weak D call TRBD1 (6 bases). CDR1 is MNHEY and CDR2 is SVGAGI in the germline V gene. Trimming pared 0 bases from V and 7 bases from J, leaving 15 bases between. This CDR3 is 15 amino acids long. The CDR3 DNA reads as TGTGCCAGCAGTTACTCCTCCTCAGGGGTAGGTGGCTACACCTTC. Translation: CASSYSSSGVGGYTF.

The V gene is TRBV10-3, the J gene TRBJ1-1; tentatively, D is TRBD1 (5 bases). The CDR3 loop spans 13 amino acids. The germline V gene has CDR1 ENHRY and CDR2 SYGVKD. The V end lost 2 bases, the J end lost 8 bases, and 12 bases lay between the germline ends. The CDR3 reads CAISEEIKGEAFF. The CDR3 DNA sequence: TGTGCCATCAGTGAGGAGATAAAGGGGGAAGCTTTCTTT.

The chain links TRBV4-1 to TRBJ2-7, with 11 bases that match TRBD2. CDR1 is MGHRA and CDR2 is YSYEKL in the germline V gene. CDR3 length equals 15 residues. V dropped 4 bases and J dropped 4; count of bases not matched to a gene: 6. CDR3 nucleotides: TGCGCCAGCAGCCTTCGACTAGCGGGGAATTACGAGCAGTACTTC. Translation: CASSLRLAGNYEQYF.

This clone was seen once. J is TRBJ2-3 and V is TRBV7-3; no clear D. The germline V gene encodes CDR1 SGHTA and CDR2 FQGTGA. The CDR3 spans 16 residues. Trimming removed 4 bases at V and 0 bases at J, with 14 bases between. The CDR3 region has the DNA TGTGCCAGCAGCTCCGTCGCGGATGCTAGCACAGATACGCAGTATTTT. It encodes CASSSVADASTDTQYF.

This clone was seen only a few times. This chain connects TRBV6-1 to TRBJ1-1; tentatively, D is TRBD1 (5 bases). CDR1 and CDR2 from the germline V gene are MNHNS and SASEGT. The CDR3 totals 13 residues. Trimming left V 0 bases short and J 3 bases short, with 5 bases between. The DNA of the CDR3 is TGTGCCAGCAGTGAAGCGGGACACACTGAAGCTTTCTTT. This codes for CASSEAGHTEAFF.

V is TRBV5-1 and J is TRBJ2-1; D possibly corresponds to TRBD1 (6 bases). CDR1 is SGHRS, CDR2 YFSETQ, per germline. This CDR3 has 15 residues. Trimming removed 4 bases at V and 4 bases at J, with 15 bases between. In DNA form, the CDR3 reads TGCGCCAGCAGCGGGCAGGGGCTACATTACAATGAGCAGTTCTTC. Its translation: CASSGQGLHYNEQFF.

The V and J genes are TRBV6-5 and TRBJ1-6; D gene ambiguous. The CDR3 is 15 residues long. Germline V lookup: CDR1 MNHEY, CDR2 SVGAGI. V lost 5 bases to trimming and J lost 0 bases, with 8 bases between them. The CDR3 spells CASSPLSSYNSPLHF. CDR3 sequence (DNA): TGTGCCAGCAGTCCCTTGAGCTCCTATAATTCACCCCTCCACTTT.

Here the CDR3 reads CASTTDMSGELFF. The CDR3 DNA follows: TGCGCCAGCACCACAGATATGAGCGGGGAGCTGTTTTTT. The V and J genes are TRBV10-1 and TRBJ2-2; D unresolved. CDR3 length: 13 amino acids. Germline values: CDR1 WNHNN, CDR2 SYGVQD (reference sequence). V gave up 7 bases and J gave up 7 bases, with 13 bases separating them.

This chain joins TRBV11-2 and TRBJ2-7, with 8 positions matching TRBD2. The V and J ends lost 6 bases and 4 bases, in that order; junction bases with no gene match: 11. Germline V gene lookup returns CDR1 SGHAT and CDR2 FQNNGV. The CDR3 contains 15 residues. CDR3 DNA sequence: TGTGCCAGCAGGAAACCGGGACTAGTGGGGTACGAGCAGTACTTC. Translating it yields CASRKPGLVGYEQYF.

The chain joins TRBV6-1 to TRBJ1-4; no definite D call. This CDR3 has 13 residues. The V and J ends lost 8 bases and 5 bases respectively, with 12 bases between them. Germline V gene data show CDR1 as MNHNS and CDR2 as SASEGT. The CDR3: CASSSRSNEKLFF. In DNA form, the CDR3 reads TGTGCCAGCTCGAGCAGATCCAATGAAAAACTGTTTTTT.